A single TCR beta chain is shown here with its context. Sequencing was performed with immunoSEQ multiplex PCR; in TCRdb, only in-frame clones are kept and a portion is missing. Among around 120,000 clones listed, approximately 91% were seen once. V was clipped by 5 bases and J by 8 bases, with 11 bases between them. CDR3 length equals 12 residues. CDR1 and CDR2 from the germline V gene are KGHDR and SFDVKD. This sample was included in a study of control samples from healthy donors and cancer patients. The sequence derives from a woman younger than 35 in good health. The chain is built from TRBV24-1 and TRBJ1-2; TRBD1 is a possible D gene (5 bases). Sample: blood. CDR3 amino acids: CATSVAGVGYTF. The CDR3 DNA is TGTGCCACCAGTGTCGCGGGGGTCGGCTACACCTTC.